These 23 T cell receptor beta chains came from one sample sequenced in a study of cytomegalovirus exposure and HLA in healthy donors. PCR primers comprised 60 Vbeta and 13 Jbeta primers. The data were produced by immunoSEQ multiplex PCR, yet TCRdb's version contains in-frame clones alone and is incomplete. Of over 150,000 clones listed, 75% to 85% were seen once; the top ten hold less than 8.5%. The sample comprised PBMCs. These TCRs come from a man in his thirties or forties in good health and CMV-seropositive.

This chain connects TRBV19 to TRBJ2-5; 7 positions agree with TRBD2. The germline V gene encodes CDR1 LNHDA and CDR2 SQIVND (reference sequence). Losses at the gene ends were 5 bases for V and 11 bases for J; bases not matched to a gene: 14. The CDR3 sequence is 14 residues long. The CDR3 region is CASSGAGDVWEQYF. Written as DNA, the CDR3 is TGTGCCAGTAGTGGGGCGGGAGACGTCTGGGAGCAGTACTTC. Based on the CDR3 plus reference TRBV19 and TRBJ2-5, the full variable domain is DGGITQSPKYLFRKEGQNVTLSCEQNLNHDAMYWYRQDPGQGLRLIYYSQIVNDFQKGDIAEGYSVSREKKESFPLTVTSAQKNPTAFYLCASSGAGDVWEQYFGPGTRLLVL.

This chain connects TRBV5-1 to TRBJ1-1; 7 bases line up with TRBD1. Per germline, CDR1 SGHRS and CDR2 YFSETQ. The CDR3 runs 15 residues. The ends lost 3 bases at V and 4 bases at J; junction bases unmatched: 9. CDR3 bases: TGCGCCAGCAGCTCCGCAGGGGGTGTCAGCACTGAAGCTTTCTTT. Its protein is CASSSAGGVSTEAFF.

A few counts support this clone. The chain combines TRBV5-1 with TRBJ2-5, with 7 positions matching TRBD1. CDR3 length: 13 residues. Germline values: CDR1 SGHRS, CDR2 YFSETQ. The V segment lost 3 bases and the J segment 9 bases; nucleotides outside the gene matches: 8. The CDR3 here is CASSSSDQGAQYF. The CDR3 nucleotides are TGCGCCAGCAGCTCTTCAGACCAGGGGGCCCAGTACTTC.

The chain uses TRBV5-1 and TRBJ2-1; tentatively, D is TRBD1 (5 bases). V was trimmed by 2 bases and J by 3 bases, leaving 21 bases between them. CDR1 and CDR2 (germline): SGHRS, YFSETQ. The CDR3 is 18 residues long. The CDR3 here is CASSFLATNQGNYNEQFF. CDR3 bases: TGCGCCAGCAGCTTCTTGGCAACAAATCAGGGAAACTACAATGAGCAGTTCTTC.

The genes are TRBV7-9 and TRBJ1-1; D is uncertain. The length of the CDR3 is 12 residues. CDR1 is SEHNR and CDR2 is FQNEAQ in the germline V gene (reference sequence). Trimming stripped 6 bases from V and 5 bases from J, with 10 bases between. CDR3 coding DNA: TGTGCCAGCAGACTCGAGAGGACTGAAGCTTTCTTT. It specifies CASRLERTEAFF.

The chain employs TRBV28 and TRBJ1-3; D not resolved. Between the trimmed V and J ends, which lost 2 bases and 0 bases, there was a span of 11 bases. The CDR3 loop spans 16 amino acids. Looked up from germline, CDR1 is MDHEN and CDR2 is SYDVKM. The chain's CDR3 is CASSLGLLSSGNTIYF. The CDR3 nucleotides are TGTGCCAGCAGTTTAGGACTCCTGAGCTCTGGAAACACCATATATTTT.

The chain combines TRBV7-3 with TRBJ2-1; 8 nucleotides match TRBD2. The germline CDR1 and CDR2 sequences are SGHTA and FQGTGA. Unmatched junction bases numbered 9, after V lost 5 bases and J lost 0 bases. This CDR3 is 17 amino acids long. CDR3 nucleotide sequence: TGTGCCAGCAGCCCCCGGGGGGGTCTTAGCTCCTACAATGAGCAGTTCTTC. Translation: CASSPRGGLSSYNEQFF.

This chain connects TRBV6-5 to TRBJ2-7; 12 bases are a match to TRBD1. CDR3 length: 14 amino acids. Trimming removed 5 bases from V and 7 bases from J; junction bases left unmatched: 6. CDR1 MNHEY and CDR2 SVGAGI come from the germline V gene. Here the CDR3 reads CASSPGQGAREQYF. CDR3 sequence (DNA): TGTGCCAGCAGTCCGGGACAGGGGGCGCGGGAGCAGTACTTC.

The J gene is TRBJ2-2, the V gene TRBV28; 10 bases align to TRBD2. This CDR3 spans 17 amino acids. V dropped 5 bases and J dropped 2; count of bases not matched to a gene: 8. Germline values: CDR1 MDHEN, CDR2 SYDVKM. The CDR3 nucleotides are TGTGCCAGCAGTCCACGACTAGCGGGCCCTAACACCGGGGAGCTGTTTTTT. It specifies CASSPRLAGPNTGELFF.

J is TRBJ2-7 and V is TRBV11-3, with 8 positions matching TRBD2. The germline V gene encodes CDR1 SGHNT and CDR2 YENEEA. The CDR3 extends over 13 amino acids. J gave up 3 bases and V 5 bases, and 3 bases lay outside the gene matches. The CDR3 sequence is CASSGRGGYEQYF. The CDR3 nucleotides read TGTGCCAGCAGCGGACGGGGGGGCTACGAGCAGTACTTC.

The CDR3 sequence is CASSAPPGTGPNTEAFF. As DNA, the CDR3 is TGTGCCAGCAGTGCTCCACCCGGGACAGGGCCGAACACTGAAGCTTTCTTT. V gene TRBV27 combines with J gene TRBJ1-1; 9 bases fit TRBD1. The CDR3 extends over 17 amino acids. Per the germline V gene, CDR1 is MNHEY and CDR2 is SMNVEV (reference sequence). The V and J ends lost 5 bases and 1 base, in that order; junction bases with no gene match: 11.

The J gene is TRBJ2-1, the V gene TRBV28, with 9 bases fitting TRBD1. This CDR3 comprises 16 residues. Germline V gene sequence: CDR1 MDHEN, CDR2 SYDVKM. V trimming: 5 bases; J trimming: 1 base; junction bases outside the gene matches: 6. CDR3 nucleotides: TGTGCCAGCAGTCTATCGGGACAGGGTTCCTACAATGAGCAGTTCTTC. It is translated as CASSLSGQGSYNEQFF.

The rearrangement links TRBV2 to TRBJ2-3; 15 nucleotides line up with TRBD2. V gave up 2 bases and J gave up 0 bases; unmatched junction bases: 9. The CDR3 spans 20 residues. The germline V gene has CDR1 SNHLY and CDR2 FYNNEI. This CDR3 is CASSEWWTSGRVRSTDTQYF. The DNA of the CDR3 is TGTGCCAGCAGTGAATGGTGGACTAGCGGGAGGGTCAGGAGCACAGATACGCAGTATTTT.

This chain uses TRBV2 with TRBJ2-7; 8 bases fit TRBD2. The trim removed 6 bases at V and 0 bases at J, leaving 7 bases unmatched. The CDR3 has 15 residues. Germline CDR1 and CDR2: SNHLY and FYNNEI. Here the CDR3 DNA reads TGTGCCAGCAGCCCGCGGGAGGCCAGCTCCTACGAGCAGTACTTC. It encodes CASSPREASSYEQYF.

This rearrangement joins TRBV9 to TRBJ2-1; 8 bases are shared with TRBD1. With 0 bases clipped from V and 7 bases from J, the junction kept 9 bases outside the gene matches. Germline V CDR1 and CDR2: SGDLS, YYNGEE. CDR3 length: 16 amino acids. The CDR3 DNA reads TGTGCCAGCAGCGTAGCCGCAGGGGGCATGGAAAATGAGCAGTTCTTC. Translated: CASSVAAGGMENEQFF.

The genes are TRBV29-1 and TRBJ1-2; the match to TRBD1 covers 10 bases. After removal of 3 bases from V and 4 bases from J, the junction contained 23 bases not matched to a gene. The CDR3 covers 20 residues. The germline CDR1 and CDR2 sequences are SQVTM and ANQGSEA. As DNA, the CDR3 is TGCAGCGTTGATACTTCCGGGACAGGGGATTATCGGTCTGGGCCCTATGGCTACACCTTC. Protein product: CSVDTSGTGDYRSGPYGYTF.

This clone was counted between two and nine times. This sequence joins TRBV2 and TRBJ1-5; 9 bases agree with TRBD1. Unmatched junction bases numbered 6, after V lost 7 bases and J lost 5 bases. The CDR3 loop spans 14 amino acids. CDR1 SNHLY and CDR2 FYNNEI come from the germline V gene. The CDR3 sequence is CASKPQGAHQPQHF. The CDR3 region has the DNA TGTGCCAGCAAACCACAGGGGGCTCATCAGCCCCAGCATTTT.

This clone was seen more than once but under ten times. The chain is built from TRBV11-3 and TRBJ2-7, with 9 bases fitting TRBD2. The CDR3 spans 20 residues. V dropped 2 bases and J dropped 3; count of bases not matched to a gene: 20. Per the germline V gene, CDR1 is SGHNT and CDR2 is YENEEA. The CDR3 nucleotides read TGTGCCAGCAGCTTATCGCAGGGAGCCTTATTGGCGGGGGGGTGCTACGAGCAGTACTTC. Its translation: CASSLSQGALLAGGCYEQYF.

The chain has TRBV9 and TRBJ1-3; 8 nucleotides match TRBD1. CDR1 SGDLS and CDR2 YYNGEE come from the germline V gene. Trimming at V came to 3 bases and at J to 2 bases, leaving 1 base not matched to a gene. CDR3 length: 14 residues. CDR3 bases: TGTGCCAGCAGCGAGACAGGGGCTGGAAACACCATATATTTT. Amino acid sequence: CASSETGAGNTIYF.

The chain is built from TRBV6-1 and TRBJ1-2; D unresolved. Germline lookup yields CDR1 MNHNS and CDR2 SASEGT. Trimming stripped 3 bases from V and 7 bases from J, with 6 bases between. The CDR3 is 11 residues long. The DNA for the CDR3 is TGTGCCAGCAGTGAGGGCGCTGGCTACACCTTC. Its protein is CASSEGAGYTF.

There are a few counts of this clone. This chain connects TRBV4-3 to TRBJ1-1; no clear D gene. V was shortened by 1 base and J by 3 bases, with 9 bases between the two germline ends. The CDR3 runs to 14 residues. The V gene's germline CDR1 is LGHNA and CDR2 YSLEER. CDR3 region: CASSQGALDTEAFF. The CDR3 coding sequence is TGCGCCAGCAGCCAAGGGGCCTTGGACACTGAAGCTTTCTTT.

The chain employs TRBV29-1 and TRBJ1-2, with TRBD1 identical over 7 bases. CDR1 is SQVTM, CDR2 ANQGSEA, per germline. The CDR3 extends over 14 amino acids. V was clipped by 0 bases and J by 4 bases; unmatched bases: 5. The CDR3 DNA reads TGCAGCGTTGAAGATAGCGACAGGGCCTATGGCTACACCTTC. As protein: CSVEDSDRAYGYTF.

The rearrangement joins TRBV5-1 to TRBJ2-1, with D possibly being TRBD2 (5 bases). V dropped 0 bases and J dropped 4 bases, with 14 bases sitting between them. The CDR3 loop spans 16 amino acids. CDR1 SGHRS and CDR2 YFSETQ come from the germline V gene. The CDR3 DNA reads TGCGCCAGCAGCTTGGCGGAGGCTAGCTTATACAATGAGCAGTTCTTC. Its translation is CASSLAEASLYNEQFF.